These 27 T cell receptor beta chains came from one sample sequenced in a study of T cell responses to AZD1222 COVID-19 vaccine (dated by TCRdb to the early 2020s). This sample's time point label indicates: about 28 days (+/-7) after the second vaccine dose. The library was obtained by the immunoSEQ multiplex PCR assay. What TCRdb holds here is the immuneACCESS table cut down to in-frame rearrangements. Part of the clones is not present; checked against another copy, under half of the missing clones reflect an unresolved V gene, and the others are unexplained. Here the sample has 250,000 to 300,000 clones; approximately 94% occur a single time. The top ten constitute roughly 0.5% of the sample. The sample in question was peripheral blood, obtained 28 days after the second AZD1222 dose. These receptors originate from an adult who received the AZD1222 COVID-19 vaccine.

This chain joins TRBV9 and TRBJ1-1, with D perhaps TRBD1 (5 bases). The germline V and J ends were trimmed by 0 bases and 1 base, with 13 bases remaining between them. CDR1 and CDR2 (germline): SGDLS, YYNGEE. CDR3 size: 16 residues. CDR3 loop: CASSVAGSGGNTEAFF. The CDR3 DNA sequence: TGTGCCAGCAGCGTAGCAGGGTCGGGAGGGAACACTGAAGCTTTCTTT.

This clone has only one observation. This chain uses TRBV10-3 with TRBJ1-2; 7 nucleotides agree with TRBD1. The CDR3 is 15 residues long. The V gene's germline CDR1 is ENHRY and CDR2 SYGVKD. The junction had 9 bases not matched to a gene; V was cut back by 3 bases and J by 5 bases. CDR3: CAISDPTGTGYGYTF. The CDR3 bases are TGTGCCATCAGTGACCCGACAGGGACGGGTTATGGCTACACCTTC.

The genes are TRBV15 and TRBJ1-4; tentative D call: TRBD1 (6 bases). The CDR3 is made up of 15 amino acids. CDR1 and CDR2 from the germline V gene are LNHNV and YYDKDF (reference sequence). V shed 0 bases and J shed 7 bases, with 12 bases lying between them. This CDR3 is CATSREGRGSEKLFF. The CDR3 nucleotides are TGTGCCACCAGCAGAGAGGGCAGGGGAAGTGAAAAACTGTTTTTT.

This clone was seen only once. Other nucleotide sequences in the sample specify the same CDR3. The chain combines TRBV6-2 or TRBV6-3 with TRBJ2-3; D is unclear. Germline V gene data show CDR1 as MNHEY and CDR2 as SVGEGT. Between the trimmed V and J ends, which lost 0 bases and 6 bases, there was a span of 1 base. The CDR3 runs 11 residues. CDR3: CASSYSDTQYF. CDR3 sequence (DNA): TGTGCCAGCAGTTACTCGGATACGCAGTATTTT.

The chain employs TRBV15 and TRBJ2-3; TRBD2 aligns across 8 bases. Germline V lookup: CDR1 LNHNV, CDR2 YYDKDF (reference sequence). The J segment lost 0 bases and the V segment lost 2 bases, leaving 4 bases of the junction unmatched. There are 16 residues in the CDR3. In DNA form, the CDR3 reads TGTGCCACCAGCAGACCGACTAGCGAAAGCACAGATACGCAGTATTTT. Translation gives CATSRPTSESTDTQYF. Together with reference TRBV15 and TRBJ2-3, the CDR3 gives the full variable domain: DAMVIQNPRYQVTQFGKPVTLSCSQTLNHNVMYWYQQKSSQAPKLLFHYYDKDFNNEADTPDNFQSRRPNTSFCFLDIRSPGLGDTAMYLCATSRPTSESTDTQYFGPGTRLTVL.

The chain couples TRBV9 to TRBJ2-5; 9 bases are a match to TRBD1. With 5 bases clipped from V and 3 bases from J, the junction kept 2 bases outside the gene matches. This CDR3 has 13 residues. Germline CDR1 and CDR2: SGDLS and YYNGEE. CDR3 amino acids: CASRGQGKETQYF. CDR3 in DNA: TGTGCCAGCAGGGGACAGGGAAAAGAGACCCAGTACTTC. Supplemented by reference TRBV9 and TRBJ2-5, the full variable domain reads DSGVTQTPKHLITATGQRVTLRCSPRSGDLSVYWYQQSLDQGLQFLIQYYNGEERAKGNILERFSAQQFPDLHSELNLSSLELGDSALYFCASRGQGKETQYFGPGTRLLVL.

The chain couples TRBV28 to TRBJ2-3; TRBD1 matches at 9 bases. The V gene end was trimmed by 3 bases and the J gene end by 4 bases; junction bases not matched to a gene: 5. The CDR3 totals 15 residues. Germline V CDR1 and CDR2: MDHEN, SYDVKM. The CDR3 protein is CASSFGTGWSDTQYF. The CDR3 DNA follows: TGTGCCAGCAGTTTTGGGACAGGGTGGTCAGATACGCAGTATTTT.

The chain uses TRBV7-9 and TRBJ2-1; D is unresolved. The germline CDR1 and CDR2 sequences are SEHNR and FQNEAQ (reference sequence). Between the trimmed V and J ends, which lost 5 bases and 5 bases, there was a span of 16 bases. This CDR3 has 15 residues. The CDR3 loop is CASSPNQALDNEQFF. In nucleotides, the CDR3 is TGTGCCAGCAGCCCCAACCAGGCCTTAGACAATGAGCAGTTCTTC.

This clone was counted once. The genes are TRBV7-8 and TRBJ1-3; a weak D match, TRBD1 (5 bases). V lost 6 bases and J 4 bases, leaving 13 bases between the germline ends. This CDR3 spans 14 amino acids. Germline CDR1 SGHVS, CDR2 FQNEAQ. CDR3 region: CASRSRVGGNTIYF. The CDR3 nucleotides read TGTGCCAGCAGATCCAGGGTGGGAGGAAACACCATATATTTT.

This chain connects TRBV6-5 to TRBJ2-7; TRBD1 agrees at 10 bases. Trimming removed 7 bases from V and 2 bases from J; junction bases left unmatched: 5. The CDR3 covers 14 residues. CDR1 and CDR2 from the germline V gene are MNHEY and SVGAGI. The CDR3 reads CASMGGTGAYEQYF. The DNA of the CDR3 is TGTGCCAGCATGGGAGGGACAGGGGCCTACGAGCAGTACTTC.

The sample holds a few counts of this clone. The rearrangement links TRBV7-2 to TRBJ2-1; 8 bases agree with TRBD1. Germline-derived CDR1 and CDR2 are SGHTA and FQGNSA. The CDR3 has 16 residues. V lost 0 bases and J lost 4; bases outside the gene matches: 5. The CDR3 coding sequence is TGTGCCAGCAGCTTAGCGGGACAGGTTGGTTACAATGAGCAGTTCTTC. Translation gives CASSLAGQVGYNEQFF.

CDR3 DNA sequence: TGTGCCAGCAGTTTATCGAGGCGGGGGACGACGGAGTACTTC. Amino acids: CASSLSRRGTTEYF. This chain connects TRBV27 to TRBJ2-7; TRBD2 matches at 7 bases. Germline V lookup: CDR1 MNHEY, CDR2 SMNVEV (reference sequence). The CDR3 has 14 amino acids. V shed 0 bases, J shed 11 bases, and the junction held 10 bases outside the gene matches.

This chain connects TRBV29-1 to TRBJ1-2; D gene unclear. With 4 bases removed from V and 1 base from J, the gap between germline ends came to 10 bases. Looked up from germline, CDR1 is SQVTM and CDR2 is ANQGSEA. The CDR3 has 13 amino acids. As DNA, the CDR3 is TGCAGCGTTGTGGGGAGATTTAACTATGGCTACACCTTC. Amino acids: CSVVGRFNYGYTF.

V gene TRBV3-1 (or the pseudogene TRBV3-2) combines with J gene TRBJ2-4; D possibly matches TRBD1 or TRBD2 (6 bases each). Germline V gene sequence: CDR1 LGHDT, CDR2 YNNKEL (reference sequence). This CDR3 contains 17 residues. V was pared by 2 bases and J by 4 bases, with 18 bases between. The CDR3 reads CASSQNGGPTLKNIQYF. In DNA form, the CDR3 reads TGTGCCAGCAGCCAAAATGGGGGGCCCACACTTAAAAACATTCAGTACTTC.

This clone was seen just once. This chain uses TRBV6-2 or TRBV6-3 with TRBJ1-4; tentative D call: TRBD1 (5 bases). The CDR3 has 14 residues. CDR1 MNHEY and CDR2 SVGEGT come from the germline V gene. V dropped 6 bases and J dropped 10 bases, with 18 bases sitting between them. Written as DNA, the CDR3 is TGTGCCAGCAGCACCGGGGTGGGGGATGGAAAACTGTTTTTT. This sequence encodes CASSTGVGDGKLFF.

The rearrangement links TRBV18 to TRBJ1-4, with D possibly being TRBD1 (6 bases). This CDR3 has 14 residues. The V and J ends lost 3 bases and 7 bases respectively, with 12 bases between them. The V gene's germline CDR1 is KGHSH and CDR2 LQKENI. Here the CDR3 DNA reads TGTGCCAGCTCACCGCTGGGGGCTAGTGAAAAACTGTTTTTT. It translates to CASSPLGASEKLFF.

This clone was observed once. The chain carries TRBV7-2 and TRBJ2-7; 9 bases line up with TRBD2. CDR1 is SGHTA, CDR2 FQGNSA, per germline. The J segment lost 3 bases and the V segment lost 0 bases, leaving 12 bases of the junction unmatched. The CDR3 contains 18 residues. CDR3: CASSLASSLAGAHYEQYF. The CDR3 bases are TGTGCCAGCAGCTTAGCCTCCTCCTTAGCGGGAGCCCACTACGAGCAGTACTTC.

The chain carries TRBV19 and TRBJ2-1; TRBD2 aligns across 8 bases. The CDR3 sequence is 15 residues long. Trimming cost V 4 bases and J 4 bases; bases outside gene matches: 6. Germline CDR1 is LNHDA and CDR2 is SQIVND (reference sequence). The CDR3 sequence: CASSTSTSAYNEQFF. DNA for the CDR3: TGTGCCAGTAGTACCTCGACTAGCGCTTACAATGAGCAGTTCTTC.

This chain links TRBV5-1 with TRBJ1-2, with D tentatively TRBD1 (6 bases). CDR3 length equals 14 residues. Germline assignment: CDR1 SGHRS and CDR2 YFSETQ. The ends were cut back, 0 bases at V and 7 bases at J, with 13 bases in the middle. CDR3 in amino acids: CASSLGQGRSGYTF. CDR3 coding DNA: TGCGCCAGCAGCTTGGGTCAGGGGAGGAGTGGCTACACCTTC.

In this sample, this clone turned up once. The chain is built from TRBV3-1 (or the pseudogene TRBV3-2) and TRBJ1-4, with D possibly matching TRBD1 (5 bases). This CDR3 has 16 residues. V was clipped by 3 bases and J by 2 bases, with 13 bases between them. The germline gives CDR1 LGHDT, CDR2 YNNKEL (reference sequence). The CDR3 is CASSHQGIGTNEKLFF. CDR3 nucleotides: TGTGCCAGCAGCCACCAGGGTATTGGGACTAATGAAAAACTGTTTTTT.

This clone has just one count. The chain combines TRBV5-1 with TRBJ2-7; D unclear. The CDR3 loop spans 14 amino acids. With 2 bases removed from V and 1 base from J, the gap between germline ends came to 10 bases. The germline CDR1 and CDR2 sequences are SGHRS and YFSETQ. This CDR3 reads CASSFVTGSYEQYF. The CDR3 coding sequence is TGCGCCAGCAGCTTCGTCACTGGTTCCTACGAGCAGTACTTC.

V gene TRBV30 combines with J gene TRBJ2-1; TRBD2 aligns across 13 bases. CDR3 length: 15 amino acids. Germline V gene lookup returns CDR1 GTSNPN and CDR2 SVGIG (reference sequence). The junction had 4 bases not matched to a gene; V was cut back by 6 bases and J by 2 bases. CDR3 sequence reads: CACGLAGVPYNEQFF. The CDR3 nucleotides read TGTGCCTGTGGACTAGCGGGAGTCCCCTACAATGAGCAGTTCTTC.

The J gene is TRBJ2-2, the V gene TRBV5-1; 7 positions match TRBD2. Trimming took 1 base from V and 3 from J; bases not matched to a gene: 3. The germline V gene encodes CDR1 SGHRS and CDR2 YFSETQ. CDR3 length: 15 amino acids. In DNA, the CDR3 is TGCGCCAGCAGCTTGATCGGGGGGTACACCGGGGAGCTGTTTTTT. Translation gives CASSLIGGYTGELFF. The complete variable domain, with remaining parts taken from reference TRBV5-1 and TRBJ2-2, reads KAGVTQTPRYLIKTRGQQVTLSCSPISGHRSVSWYQQTPGQGLQFLFEYFSETQRNKGNFPGRFSGRQFSNSRSEMNVSTLELGDSALYLCASSLIGGYTGELFFGEGSRLTVL.

The chain combines TRBV28 with TRBJ2-7; TRBD2 matches 9 bases. This CDR3 comprises 15 residues. V was clipped by 5 bases and J by 2 bases; unmatched bases: 7. Germline CDR1 reads MDHEN; CDR2 reads SYDVKM. CDR3 nucleotide sequence: TGTGCCAGCAGTCAGCGGGAGGCCCCCCCCTACGAGCAGTACTTC. This encodes CASSQREAPPYEQYF. Full variable domain (remainder filled in from reference TRBV28 and TRBJ2-7): DVKVTQSSRYLVKRTGEKVFLECVQDMDHENMFWYRQDPGLGLRLIYFSYDVKMKEKGDIPEGYSVSREKKERFSLILESASTNQTSMYLCASSQREAPPYEQYFGPGTRLTVT.

The chain carries TRBV6-5 and TRBJ1-1, with D tentatively TRBD1 (6 bases). The CDR3 spans 14 residues. The germline CDR1 and CDR2 sequences are MNHEY and SVGAGI. The V end lost 3 bases, the J end lost 6 bases, and 14 bases lay between the germline ends. The CDR3 sequence: CASSYPGARAEAFF. In DNA form, the CDR3 reads TGTGCCAGCAGTTATCCGGGGGCGCGCGCTGAAGCTTTCTTT.

J is TRBJ2-7 and V is TRBV7-2; perhaps TRBD1 as D (6 bases). V lost 1 base, J lost 5 bases, and 12 bases lay in between. Per germline, CDR1 SGHTA and CDR2 FQGNSA. This CDR3 is 14 amino acids long. The CDR3 reads CASSLVGTNNEQYF. CDR3 coding DNA: TGTGCCAGCAGCTTAGTGGGGACAAACAACGAGCAGTACTTC.

The chain uses TRBV28 and TRBJ2-7; 7 positions match TRBD2. The germline V gene encodes CDR1 MDHEN and CDR2 SYDVKM. J lost 2 bases, V lost 6 bases, and 1 base had no gene match. The CDR3 sequence is 12 residues long. CDR3 residues: CASRGRAYEQYF. CDR3 nucleotide sequence: TGTGCCAGCAGGGGGAGGGCCTACGAGCAGTACTTC.